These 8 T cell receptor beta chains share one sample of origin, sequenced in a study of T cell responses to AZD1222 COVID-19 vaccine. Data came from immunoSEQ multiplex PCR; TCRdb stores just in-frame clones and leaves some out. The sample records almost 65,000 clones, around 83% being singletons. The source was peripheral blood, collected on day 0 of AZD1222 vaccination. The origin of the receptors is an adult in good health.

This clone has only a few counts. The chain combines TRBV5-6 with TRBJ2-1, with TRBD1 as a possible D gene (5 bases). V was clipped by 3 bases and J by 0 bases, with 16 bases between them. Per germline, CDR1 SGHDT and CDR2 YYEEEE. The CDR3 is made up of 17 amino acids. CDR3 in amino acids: CASSSLLQVLSYNEQFF. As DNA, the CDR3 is TGTGCCAGCAGCTCGCTACTACAGGTCCTCTCCTACAATGAGCAGTTCTTC.

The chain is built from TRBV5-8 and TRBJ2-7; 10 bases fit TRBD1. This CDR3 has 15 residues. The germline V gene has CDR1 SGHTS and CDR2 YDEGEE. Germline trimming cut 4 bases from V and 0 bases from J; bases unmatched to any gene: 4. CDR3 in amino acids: CASSPGTGASYEQYF. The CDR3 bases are TGTGCCAGCAGCCCCGGGACAGGGGCCTCCTACGAGCAGTACTTC.

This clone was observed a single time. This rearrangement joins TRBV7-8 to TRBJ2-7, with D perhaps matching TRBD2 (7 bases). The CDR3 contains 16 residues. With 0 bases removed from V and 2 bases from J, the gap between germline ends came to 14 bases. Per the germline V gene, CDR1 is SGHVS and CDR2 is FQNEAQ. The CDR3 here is CASSLAAGANTYEQYF. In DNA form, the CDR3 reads TGTGCCAGCAGCTTAGCTGCGGGGGCCAACACCTACGAGCAGTACTTC.

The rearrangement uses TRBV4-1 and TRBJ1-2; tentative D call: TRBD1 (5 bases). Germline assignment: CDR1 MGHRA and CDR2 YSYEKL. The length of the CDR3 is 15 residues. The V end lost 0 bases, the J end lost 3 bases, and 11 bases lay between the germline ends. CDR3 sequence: CASSQDQGNYYGYTF. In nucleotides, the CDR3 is TGCGCCAGCAGCCAAGATCAGGGCAACTACTATGGCTACACCTTC.

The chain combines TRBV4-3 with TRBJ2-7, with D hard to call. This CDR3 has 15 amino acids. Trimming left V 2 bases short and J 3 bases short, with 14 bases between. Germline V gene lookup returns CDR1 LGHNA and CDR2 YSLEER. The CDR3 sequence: CASSQLEGRSYEQYF. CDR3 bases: TGCGCCAGCAGCCAACTAGAAGGGCGGAGCTACGAGCAGTACTTC.

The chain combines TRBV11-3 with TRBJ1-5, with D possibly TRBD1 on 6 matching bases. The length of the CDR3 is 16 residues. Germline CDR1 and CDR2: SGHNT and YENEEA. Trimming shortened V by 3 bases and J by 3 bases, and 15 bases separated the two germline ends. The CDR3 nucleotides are TGTGCCAGCAGCTTGACCTACAGGGATGACAATCAGCCCCAGCATTTT. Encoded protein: CASSLTYRDDNQPQHF.

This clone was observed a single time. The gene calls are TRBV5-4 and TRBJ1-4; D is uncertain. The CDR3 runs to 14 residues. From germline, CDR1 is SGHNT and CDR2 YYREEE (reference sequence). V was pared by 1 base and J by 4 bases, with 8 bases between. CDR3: CASSLTGLNEKLFF. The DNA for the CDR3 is TGTGCCAGCAGCTTGACCGGGCTTAATGAAAAACTGTTTTTT.

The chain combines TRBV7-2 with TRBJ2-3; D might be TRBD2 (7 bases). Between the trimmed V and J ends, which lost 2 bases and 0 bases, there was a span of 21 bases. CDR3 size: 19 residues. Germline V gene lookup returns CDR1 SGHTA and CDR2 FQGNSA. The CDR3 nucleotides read TGTGCCAGCAGCTTACGCAGGGGAATCGGCGGGGGTAGCACAGATACGCAGTATTTT. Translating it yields CASSLRRGIGGGSTDTQYF.